Reported below is one TCR beta chain. This record comes from a study of control samples from healthy donors and cancer patients. Some clones are missing from TCRdb's copy, which holds only in-frame ones; the method was immunoSEQ multiplex PCR. Of approximately 97,000 clones listed, roughly 88% were seen once; the top ten hold roughly an eighth. The germline V and J ends were trimmed by 1 base and 6 bases, with 8 bases remaining between them. Germline-derived CDR1 and CDR2 are KGHDR and SFDVKD. The CDR3 covers 13 residues. The chain links TRBV24-1 to TRBJ1-2, with a tentative D call TRBD1 (5 bases). Sequencing used blood. This clonotype originated in a man aged 25 to 45 in good health. In nucleotides, the CDR3 is TGTGCCACCAGTGATTTCACGGGGCATGGCTACACCTTC. This codes for CATSDFTGHGYTF.